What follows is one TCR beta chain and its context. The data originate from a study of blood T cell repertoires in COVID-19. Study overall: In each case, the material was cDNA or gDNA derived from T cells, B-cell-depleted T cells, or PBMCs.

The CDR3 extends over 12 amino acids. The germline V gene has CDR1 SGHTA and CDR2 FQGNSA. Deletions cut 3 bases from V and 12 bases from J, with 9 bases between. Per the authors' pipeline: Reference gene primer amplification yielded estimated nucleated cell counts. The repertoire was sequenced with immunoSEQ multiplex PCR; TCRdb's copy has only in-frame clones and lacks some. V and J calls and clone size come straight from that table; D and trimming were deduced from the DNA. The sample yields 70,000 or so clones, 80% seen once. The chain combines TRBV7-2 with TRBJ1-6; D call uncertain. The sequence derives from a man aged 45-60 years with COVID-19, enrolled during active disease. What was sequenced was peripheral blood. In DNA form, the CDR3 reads TGTGCCAGCAGCTTCCGGGTGGAACCCCTCCACTTT. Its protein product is CASSFRVEPLHF.